These 19 T cell receptor beta chains share one sample of origin, sequenced in a study of cytomegalovirus exposure and HLA in healthy donors. 13 Jbeta primers and 60 Vbeta primers were used for the PCR. Repertoires were generated with immunoSEQ multiplex PCR, while TCRdb's copy carries only in-frame clones and drops some. The table lists around 130,000 clones, almost 85% of them singletons. Material for sequencing was PBMCs. The receptors shown here come from a boy under 10 years old in good health and CMV-seronegative.

The genes are TRBV29-1 and TRBJ1-1, with TRBD1 identical over 7 bases. CDR3 length: 13 amino acids. V lost 3 bases and J lost 5; bases outside the gene matches: 6. Germline assignment: CDR1 SQVTM and CDR2 ANQGSEA. The CDR3, as DNA: TGCAGCGTTGATATCAGGGGGGATACTGAAGCTTTCTTT. Its protein is CSVDIRGDTEAFF.

The chain has TRBV27 and TRBJ1-1; possibly TRBD1 for D (6 bases). From germline, CDR1 is MNHEY and CDR2 SMNVEV (reference sequence). V was shortened by 10 bases and J by 0 bases, with 18 bases between the two germline ends. The CDR3 has 15 amino acids. The CDR3 spells CATMGGAAMNTEAFF. The CDR3, as DNA: TGTGCCACCATGGGGGGGGCGGCCATGAACACTGAAGCTTTCTTT.

The chain employs TRBV15 and TRBJ2-3; 10 nucleotides match TRBD2. Germline V lookup: CDR1 LNHNV, CDR2 YYDKDF (reference sequence). This CDR3 has 16 amino acids. V lost 5 bases to trimming and J lost 3 bases; unmatched junction nucleotides: 8. The CDR3 sequence is CATSPSSGSGTDTQYF. CDR3 DNA: TGTGCCACCAGCCCCTCTAGCGGGAGTGGGACAGATACGCAGTATTTT.

V is TRBV19 and J is TRBJ2-2; tentative D call: TRBD1 (6 bases). V was clipped by 11 bases and J by 4 bases, with 14 bases between them. The CDR3 is 13 residues long. In germline, CDR1 is LNHDA, CDR2 SQIVND (reference sequence). The CDR3 nucleotides are TGTGCCGCTGGGCAGGGGATCACCGGGGAGCTGTTTTTT. It is translated as CAAGQGITGELFF. The whole variable domain, filled in from reference TRBV19 and TRBJ2-2, reads DGGITQSPKYLFRKEGQNVTLSCEQNLNHDAMYWYRQDPGQGLRLIYYSQIVNDFQKGDIAEGYSVSREKKESFPLTVTSAQKNPTAFYLCAAGQGITGELFFGEGSRLTVL.

This sequence joins TRBV5-1 and TRBJ2-2, with 10 bases fitting TRBD2. The CDR3 consists of 19 residues. Losses at the gene ends were 4 bases for V and 10 bases for J; bases not matched to a gene: 22. Per germline, CDR1 SGHRS and CDR2 YFSETQ. The CDR3 DNA sequence: TGCGCCAGCAGCCCCGGCCTCGGAGCGGGAGGGGTGGGTTTTCCGGAGCTGTTTTTT. Encoded protein: CASSPGLGAGGVGFPELFF.

The J gene is TRBJ1-6, the V gene TRBV4-2; the D gene is possibly TRBD1 (5 bases). CDR3 length: 14 residues. The germline V and J ends were trimmed by 5 bases and 5 bases, with 10 bases remaining between them. Germline loops: CDR1 LGHNA, CDR2 YNFKEQ. CDR3 nucleotide sequence: TGTGCCAGCAGCGACGGGACTGATAATTCACCCCTCCACTTT. This sequence encodes CASSDGTDNSPLHF.

This chain uses TRBV7-3 with TRBJ2-1; 7 bases fit TRBD2. Germline V CDR1 and CDR2: SGHTA, FQGTGA. The CDR3 has 13 amino acids. V lost 8 bases to trimming and J lost 9 bases; unmatched junction nucleotides: 10. The CDR3 bases are TGTGCCAGCGGACTAGGAGGGGAGGGTGAGCAGTTCTTC. Amino acids: CASGLGGEGEQFF.

The chain recombines TRBV6-4 with TRBJ2-1, with a weak D call TRBD2 (5 bases). Trimming cost V 0 bases and J 12 bases, with 15 bases left between them. The CDR3 has 14 amino acids. Germline assignment: CDR1 MRHNA and CDR2 SNTAGT. The CDR3 sequence is CASSDSVGPAGQFF. The DNA of the CDR3 is TGTGCCAGCAGTGACTCGGTAGGACCTGCGGGGCAGTTCTTC.

This chain joins TRBV7-9 and TRBJ2-3; no clear D gene. Trimming took off 6 bases at V and 6 bases at J, with 10 bases between the two ends. Germline loops: CDR1 SEHNR, CDR2 FQNEAQ (reference sequence). The CDR3 consists of 12 residues. CDR3 residues: CASSPTVDTQYF. CDR3 DNA: TGTGCCAGCAGTCCTACGGTGGATACGCAGTATTTT.

The chain links TRBV6-4 to TRBJ2-1, with TRBD1 matching 11 bases. CDR3 length: 16 residues. Trimming removed 3 bases from V and 12 bases from J; junction bases left unmatched: 13. CDR1 MRHNA and CDR2 SNTAGT come from the germline V gene. The CDR3: CASSELPDRGLFGQFF. The CDR3 DNA is TGTGCCAGCAGTGAACTTCCGGACAGGGGGCTTTTCGGGCAGTTCTTC.

The genes are TRBV4-2 and TRBJ2-7; the match to TRBD1 covers 9 bases. CDR1 LGHNA and CDR2 YNFKEQ come from the germline V gene. The junction had 2 bases not matched to a gene; V was cut back by 4 bases and J by 4 bases. This CDR3 is 13 amino acids long. CDR3 sequence reads: CASSPDRGYEQYF. CDR3 nucleotides: TGTGCCAGCAGCCCCGACAGGGGGTACGAGCAGTACTTC.

The CDR3 sequence is CASSLSGRLLTDTQYF. The CDR3 coding sequence is TGTGCCAGCAGCTTGAGCGGGAGGCTCCTCACAGATACGCAGTATTTT. The chain combines TRBV7-6 with TRBJ2-3, with 9 nucleotides matching TRBD2. Trimming at V came to 3 bases and at J to 2 bases, leaving 6 bases not matched to a gene. The germline CDR1 and CDR2 sequences are SGHVS and FNYEAQ. The CDR3 totals 16 residues.

V and J are TRBV6-1 and TRBJ1-2; D gene uncertain. Trimming took off 2 bases at V and 7 bases at J, with 14 bases between the two ends. CDR1 and CDR2 (germline): MNHNS, SASEGT. CDR3 length equals 14 residues. CDR3 in DNA: TGTGCCAGCAGTGAACCGCTCTTAGATGCTGGCTACACCTTC. This gives the protein CASSEPLLDAGYTF.

The V and J genes are TRBV13 and TRBJ2-3, with D perhaps TRBD2 (6 bases). This CDR3 region has 16 residues. Per germline, CDR1 PRHDT and CDR2 FYEKMQ (reference sequence). The ends were cut back, 4 bases at V and 4 bases at J, with 18 bases in the middle. The CDR3, as DNA: TGTGCCAGCAGCTCCGGGACTGCTGAAGGCCCAGATACGCAGTATTTT. Translation: CASSSGTAEGPDTQYF.

The rearrangement joins TRBV6-1 to TRBJ2-7; 10 positions agree with TRBD2. The CDR3 is 15 residues long. Germline-derived CDR1 and CDR2 are MNHNS and SASEGT. V lost 3 bases to trimming and J lost 1 base; unmatched junction nucleotides: 3. DNA for the CDR3: TGTGCCAGCAGTGACCCTAGCGGGGGATCCTACGAGCAGTACTTC. Amino acids: CASSDPSGGSYEQYF.

This clone was seen only a few times. This sequence joins TRBV10-3 and TRBJ2-7; 7 nucleotides agree with TRBD1. Germline V lookup: CDR1 ENHRY, CDR2 SYGVKD. The trim removed 5 bases at V and 2 bases at J, leaving 3 bases unmatched. This CDR3 is built from 13 residues. CDR3 in amino acids: CAISWDRAYEQYF. The CDR3 DNA reads TGTGCCATCAGTTGGGACAGAGCCTACGAGCAGTACTTC.

This chain links TRBV2 with TRBJ1-4; D ambiguous. This CDR3 has 15 amino acids. Trimming removed 1 base at V and 5 bases at J, with 11 bases between. The germline CDR1 and CDR2 sequences are SNHLY and FYNNEI. As DNA, the CDR3 is TGTGCCAGCAGTGAAGTCATCGGTGTCAATGAAAAACTGTTTTTT. Residues: CASSEVIGVNEKLFF.

Concerning this clone itself: One end of the junction varies from germline; a read error may be responsible. The J gene is TRBJ2-4, the V gene TRBV7-7; TRBD1 might be the D (7 bases). Germline CDR1 reads SSHAT; CDR2 reads FNYEAQ (reference sequence). The CDR3 is 13 residues long. As DNA, the CDR3 is TGTGCTAGCAGCCTTGACAGGGAGGACATTCAGTACTTC. It encodes CASSLDREDIQYF.

This chain links TRBV5-4 with TRBJ2-1; TRBD2 agrees at 8 bases. The CDR3 contains 16 residues. Trimming at V came to 4 bases and at J to 4 bases, leaving 10 bases not matched to a gene. In germline, CDR1 is SGHNT, CDR2 YYREEE (reference sequence). This CDR3 is CASSPPASGLYNEQFF. The CDR3 DNA reads as TGTGCCAGCAGCCCCCCCGCTAGCGGGCTTTACAATGAGCAGTTCTTC.